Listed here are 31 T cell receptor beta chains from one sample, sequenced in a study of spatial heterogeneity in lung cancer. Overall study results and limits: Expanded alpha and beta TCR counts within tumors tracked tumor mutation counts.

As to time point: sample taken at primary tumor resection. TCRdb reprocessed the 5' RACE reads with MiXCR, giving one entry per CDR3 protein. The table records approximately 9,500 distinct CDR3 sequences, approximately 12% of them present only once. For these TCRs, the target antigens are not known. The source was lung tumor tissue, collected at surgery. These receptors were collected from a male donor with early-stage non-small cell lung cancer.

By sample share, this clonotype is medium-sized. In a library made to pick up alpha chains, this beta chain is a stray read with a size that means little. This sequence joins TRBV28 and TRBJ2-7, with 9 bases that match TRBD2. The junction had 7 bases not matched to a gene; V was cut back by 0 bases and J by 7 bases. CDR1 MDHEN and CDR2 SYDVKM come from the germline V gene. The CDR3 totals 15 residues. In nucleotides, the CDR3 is TGTGCCAGCAGTTTATGTTGTCTAGCGGGGTATGAGCAGTACTTC. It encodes CASSLCCLAGYEQYF.

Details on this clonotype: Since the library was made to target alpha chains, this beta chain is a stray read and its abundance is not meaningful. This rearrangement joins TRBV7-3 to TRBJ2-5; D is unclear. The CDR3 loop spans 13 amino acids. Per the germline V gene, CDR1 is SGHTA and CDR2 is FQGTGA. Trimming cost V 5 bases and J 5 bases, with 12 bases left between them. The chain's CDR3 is CASSAEAMETQYF. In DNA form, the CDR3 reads TGTGCCAGCAGCGCCGAGGCGATGGAGACCCAGTACTTC.

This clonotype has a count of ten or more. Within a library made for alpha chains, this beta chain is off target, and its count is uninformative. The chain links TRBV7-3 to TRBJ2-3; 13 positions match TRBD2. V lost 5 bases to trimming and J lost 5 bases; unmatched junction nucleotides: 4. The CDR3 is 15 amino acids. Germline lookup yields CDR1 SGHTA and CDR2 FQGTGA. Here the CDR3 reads CASSQTSGRVDTQYF. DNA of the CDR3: TGTGCCAGCAGCCAAACTAGCGGGAGGGTAGATACGCAGTATTTT. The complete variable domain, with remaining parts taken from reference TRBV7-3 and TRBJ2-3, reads GAGVSQTPSNKVTEKGKYVELRCDPISGHTALYWYRQSLGQGPEFLIYFQGTGAADDSGLPNDRFFAVRPEGSVSTLKIQRTERGDSAVYLCASSQTSGRVDTQYFGPGTRLTVL.

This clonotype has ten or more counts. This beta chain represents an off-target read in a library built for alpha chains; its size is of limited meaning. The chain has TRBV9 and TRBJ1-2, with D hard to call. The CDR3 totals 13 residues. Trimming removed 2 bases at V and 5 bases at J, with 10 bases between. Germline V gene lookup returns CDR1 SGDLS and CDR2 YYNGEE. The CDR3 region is CASSVDSSYGYTF. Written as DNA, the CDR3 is TGTGCCAGCAGCGTCGATTCTTCTTATGGCTACACCTTC. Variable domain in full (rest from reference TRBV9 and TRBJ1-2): DSGVTQTPKHLITATGQRVTLRCSPRSGDLSVYWYQQSLDQGLQFLIQYYNGEERAKGNILERFSAQQFPDLHSELNLSSLELGDSALYFCASSVDSSYGYTFGSGTRLTVV.

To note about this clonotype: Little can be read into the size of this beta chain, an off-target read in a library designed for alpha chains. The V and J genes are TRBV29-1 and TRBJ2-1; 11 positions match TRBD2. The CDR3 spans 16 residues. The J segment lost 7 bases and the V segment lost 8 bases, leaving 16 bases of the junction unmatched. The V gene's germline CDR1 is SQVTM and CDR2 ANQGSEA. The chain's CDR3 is CSSQGASGRPENEQFF. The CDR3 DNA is TGCAGCTCTCAAGGAGCTAGCGGGAGGCCGGAGAATGAGCAGTTCTTC.

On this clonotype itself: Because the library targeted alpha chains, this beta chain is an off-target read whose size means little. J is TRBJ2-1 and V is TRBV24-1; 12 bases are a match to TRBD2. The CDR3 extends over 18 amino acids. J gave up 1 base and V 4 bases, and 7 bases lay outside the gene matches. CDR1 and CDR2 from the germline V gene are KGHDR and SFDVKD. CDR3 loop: CATSDKTSGGMSYNEQFF. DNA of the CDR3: TGTGCCACCAGTGACAAGACTAGCGGGGGTATGTCCTACAATGAGCAGTTCTTC.

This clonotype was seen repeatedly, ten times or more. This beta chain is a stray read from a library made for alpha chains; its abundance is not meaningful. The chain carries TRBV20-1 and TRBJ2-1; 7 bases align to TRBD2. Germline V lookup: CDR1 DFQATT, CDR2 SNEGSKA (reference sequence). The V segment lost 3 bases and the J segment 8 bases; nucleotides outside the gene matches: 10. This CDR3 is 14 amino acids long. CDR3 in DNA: TGCAGTGCTAGTCTGGCGGGGGTTTGGTATGAGCAGTTCTTC. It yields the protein CSASLAGVWYEQFF.

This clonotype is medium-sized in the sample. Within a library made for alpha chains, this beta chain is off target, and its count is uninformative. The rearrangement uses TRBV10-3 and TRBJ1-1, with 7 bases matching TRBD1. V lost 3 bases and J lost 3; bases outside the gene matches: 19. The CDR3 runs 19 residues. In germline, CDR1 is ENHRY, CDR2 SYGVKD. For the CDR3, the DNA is TGTGCCATCAGTGACGGCCCAACCTCGGGGAGGGGGCGGTACACTGAAGCTTTCTTT. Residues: CAISDGPTSGRGRYTEAFF.

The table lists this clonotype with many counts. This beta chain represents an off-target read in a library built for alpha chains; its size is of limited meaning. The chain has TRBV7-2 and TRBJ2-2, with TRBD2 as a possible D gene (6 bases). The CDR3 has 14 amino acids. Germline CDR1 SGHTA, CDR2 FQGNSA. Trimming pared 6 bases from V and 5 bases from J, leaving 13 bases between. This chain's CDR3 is CASRTIGGTGELFF. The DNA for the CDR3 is TGTGCCAGCAGAACTATTGGGGGGACCGGGGAGCTGTTTTTT. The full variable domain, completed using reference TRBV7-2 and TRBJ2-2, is GAGVSQSPSNKVTEKGKDVELRCDPISGHTALYWYRQSLGQGLEFLIYFQGNSAPDKSGLPSDRFSAERTGGSVSTLTIQRTQQEDSAVYLCASRTIGGTGELFFGEGSRLTVL.

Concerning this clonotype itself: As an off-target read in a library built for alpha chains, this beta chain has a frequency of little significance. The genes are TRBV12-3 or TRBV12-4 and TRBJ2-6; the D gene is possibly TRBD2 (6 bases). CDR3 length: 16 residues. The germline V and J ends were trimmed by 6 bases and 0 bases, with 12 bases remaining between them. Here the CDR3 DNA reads TGTGCCAGCAGCATAGCGGCCAGCTCTGGGGCCAACGTCCTGACTTTC. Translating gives CASSIAASSGANVLTF.

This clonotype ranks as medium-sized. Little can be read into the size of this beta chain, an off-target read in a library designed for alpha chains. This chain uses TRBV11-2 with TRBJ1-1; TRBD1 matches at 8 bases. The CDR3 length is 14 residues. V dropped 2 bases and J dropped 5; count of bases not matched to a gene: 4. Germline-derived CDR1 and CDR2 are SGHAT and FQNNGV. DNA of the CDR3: TGTGCCAGCAGCTTACAGGGGGCGGGTACTGAAGCTTTCTTT. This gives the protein CASSLQGAGTEAFF.

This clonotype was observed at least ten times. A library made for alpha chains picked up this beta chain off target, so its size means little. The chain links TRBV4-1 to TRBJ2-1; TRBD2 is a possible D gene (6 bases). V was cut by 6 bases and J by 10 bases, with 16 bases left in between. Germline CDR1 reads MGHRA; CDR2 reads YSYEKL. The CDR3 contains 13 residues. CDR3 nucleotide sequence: TGCGCCAGCAGGACGGAAAGTGGGGGGGAGCAGTTCTTC. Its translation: CASRTESGGEQFF.

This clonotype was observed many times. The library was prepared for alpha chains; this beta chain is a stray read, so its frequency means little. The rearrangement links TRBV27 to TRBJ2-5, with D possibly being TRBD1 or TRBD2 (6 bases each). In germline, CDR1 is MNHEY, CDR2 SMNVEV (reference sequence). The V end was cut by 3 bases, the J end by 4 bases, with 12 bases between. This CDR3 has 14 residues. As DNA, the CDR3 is TGTGCCAGCAGTTTTTCGGGGGCGGGAGAGACCCAGTACTTC. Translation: CASSFSGAGETQYF.

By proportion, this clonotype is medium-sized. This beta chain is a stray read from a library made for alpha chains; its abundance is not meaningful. In DNA, the CDR3 is TGCAGCGTTGAAGAAGAATCCGGGACAGGGGGTCTTTACGAGCAGTACTTC. Protein sequence: CSVEEESGTGGLYEQYF. This chain joins TRBV29-1 and TRBJ2-7, with 11 positions matching TRBD1. CDR1 is SQVTM and CDR2 is ANQGSEA in the germline V gene. Germline trimming cut 0 bases from V and 4 bases from J; bases unmatched to any gene: 11. The CDR3 is 17 amino acids.

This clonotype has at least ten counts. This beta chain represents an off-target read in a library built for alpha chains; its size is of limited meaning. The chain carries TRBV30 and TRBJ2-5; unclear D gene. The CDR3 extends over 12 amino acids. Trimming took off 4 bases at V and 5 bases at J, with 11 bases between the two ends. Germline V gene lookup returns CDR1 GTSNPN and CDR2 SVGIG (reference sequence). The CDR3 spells CAWNWGSETQYF. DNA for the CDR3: TGTGCCTGGAACTGGGGATCGGAGACCCAGTACTTC.

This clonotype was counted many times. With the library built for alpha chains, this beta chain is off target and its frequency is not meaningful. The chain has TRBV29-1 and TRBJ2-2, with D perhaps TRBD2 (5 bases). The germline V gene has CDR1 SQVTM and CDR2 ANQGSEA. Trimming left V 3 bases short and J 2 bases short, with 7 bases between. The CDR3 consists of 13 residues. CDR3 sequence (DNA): TGCAGCGTTGACCGGGGAAACACCGGGGAGCTGTTTTTT. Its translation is CSVDRGNTGELFF.

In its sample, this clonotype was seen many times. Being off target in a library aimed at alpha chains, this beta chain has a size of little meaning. The CDR3 reads CSALDGYEQYF. The CDR3 DNA sequence: TGCAGTGCCTTGGACGGGTACGAGCAGTACTTC. The gene calls are TRBV20-1 and TRBJ2-7; D gene unclear. The CDR3 loop spans 11 amino acids. In germline, CDR1 is DFQATT, CDR2 SNEGSKA (reference sequence). V was trimmed by 6 bases and J by 4 bases, leaving 10 bases between them.

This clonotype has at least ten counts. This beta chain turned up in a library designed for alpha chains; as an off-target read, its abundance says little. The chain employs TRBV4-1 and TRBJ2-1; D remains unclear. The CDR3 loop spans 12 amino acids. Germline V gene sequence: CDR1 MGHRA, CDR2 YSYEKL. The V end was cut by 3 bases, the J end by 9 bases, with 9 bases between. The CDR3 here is CASSHLEAEQFF. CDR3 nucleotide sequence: TGCGCCAGCAGCCACCTAGAGGCTGAGCAGTTCTTC.

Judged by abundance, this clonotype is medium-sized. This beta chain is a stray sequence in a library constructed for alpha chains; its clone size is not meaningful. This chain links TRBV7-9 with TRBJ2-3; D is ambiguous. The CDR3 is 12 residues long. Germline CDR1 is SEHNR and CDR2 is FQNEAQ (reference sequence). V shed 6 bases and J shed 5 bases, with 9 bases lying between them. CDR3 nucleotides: TGTGCCAGCAGTAAGAGTGTAGATACGCAGTATTTT. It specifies CASSKSVDTQYF.

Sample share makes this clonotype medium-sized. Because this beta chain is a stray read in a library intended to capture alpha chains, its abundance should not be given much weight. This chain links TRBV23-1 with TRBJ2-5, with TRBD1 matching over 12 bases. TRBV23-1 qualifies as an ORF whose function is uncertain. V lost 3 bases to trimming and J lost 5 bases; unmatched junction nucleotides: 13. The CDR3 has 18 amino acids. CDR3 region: CASSHRCRDRGPDETQYF. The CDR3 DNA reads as TGCGCCAGCAGTCACCGATGCCGGGACAGGGGGCCCGATGAGACCCAGTACTTC.

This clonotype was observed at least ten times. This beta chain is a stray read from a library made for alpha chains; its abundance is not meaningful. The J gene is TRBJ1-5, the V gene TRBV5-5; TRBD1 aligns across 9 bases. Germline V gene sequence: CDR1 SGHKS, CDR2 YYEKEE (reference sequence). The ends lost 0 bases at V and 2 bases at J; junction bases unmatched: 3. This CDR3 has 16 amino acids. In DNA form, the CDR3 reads TGTGCCAGCAGCTTGGAACAGGGGGCGGGCAATCAGCCCCAGCATTTT. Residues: CASSLEQGAGNQPQHF.

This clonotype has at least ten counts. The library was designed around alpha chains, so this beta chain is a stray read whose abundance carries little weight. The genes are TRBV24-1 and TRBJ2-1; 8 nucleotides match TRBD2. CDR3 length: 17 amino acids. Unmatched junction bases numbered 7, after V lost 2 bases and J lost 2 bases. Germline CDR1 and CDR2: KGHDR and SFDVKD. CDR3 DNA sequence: TGTGCCACCAGTGATTCCTTCGGGAGGGCCGCCTACAATGAGCAGTTCTTC. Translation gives CATSDSFGRAAYNEQFF.

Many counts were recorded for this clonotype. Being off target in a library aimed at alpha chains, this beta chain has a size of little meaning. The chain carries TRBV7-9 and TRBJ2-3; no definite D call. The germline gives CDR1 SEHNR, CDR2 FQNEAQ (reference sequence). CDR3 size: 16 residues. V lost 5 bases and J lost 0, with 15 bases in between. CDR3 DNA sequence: TGTGCCAGCAGCCCCGCAGGACCGACTAGCACAGATACGCAGTATTTT. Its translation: CASSPAGPTSTDTQYF.

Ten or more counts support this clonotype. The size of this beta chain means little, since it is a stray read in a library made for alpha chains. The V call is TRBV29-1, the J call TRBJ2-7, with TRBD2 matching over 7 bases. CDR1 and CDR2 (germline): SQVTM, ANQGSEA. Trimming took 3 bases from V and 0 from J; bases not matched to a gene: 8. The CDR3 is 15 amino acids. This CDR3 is CSVDKAGPPSYEQYF. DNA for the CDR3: TGCAGCGTTGATAAAGCGGGGCCTCCCTCCTACGAGCAGTACTTC.

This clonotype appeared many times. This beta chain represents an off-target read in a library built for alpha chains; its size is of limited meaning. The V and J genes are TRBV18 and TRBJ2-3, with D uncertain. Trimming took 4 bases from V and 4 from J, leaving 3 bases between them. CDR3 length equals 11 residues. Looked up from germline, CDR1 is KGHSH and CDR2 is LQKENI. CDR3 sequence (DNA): TGTGCCAGCTCACTCTCAGATACGCAGTATTTT. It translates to CASSLSDTQYF. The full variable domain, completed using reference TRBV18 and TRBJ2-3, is NAGVMQNPRHLVRRRGQEARLRCSPMKGHSHVYWYRQLPEEGLKFMVYLQKENIIDESGMPKERFSAEFPKEGPSILRIQQVVRGDSAAYFCASSLSDTQYFGPGTRLTVL.

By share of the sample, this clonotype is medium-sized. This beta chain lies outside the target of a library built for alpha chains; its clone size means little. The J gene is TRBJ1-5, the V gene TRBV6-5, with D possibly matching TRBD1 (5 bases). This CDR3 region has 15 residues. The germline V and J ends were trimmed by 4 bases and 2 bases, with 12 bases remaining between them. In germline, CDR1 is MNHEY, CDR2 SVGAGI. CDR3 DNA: TGTGCCAGCAGTTTGGGGGGAGGGGGCAATCAGCCCCAGCATTTT. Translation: CASSLGGGGNQPQHF.

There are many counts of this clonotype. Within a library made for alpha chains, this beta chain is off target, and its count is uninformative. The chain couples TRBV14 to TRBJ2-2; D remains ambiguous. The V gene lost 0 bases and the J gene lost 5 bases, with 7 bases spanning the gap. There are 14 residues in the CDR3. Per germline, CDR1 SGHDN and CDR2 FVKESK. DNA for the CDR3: TGTGCCAGCAGCCAAGAAGGTCGAACCGGGGAGCTGTTTTTT. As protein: CASSQEGRTGELFF.

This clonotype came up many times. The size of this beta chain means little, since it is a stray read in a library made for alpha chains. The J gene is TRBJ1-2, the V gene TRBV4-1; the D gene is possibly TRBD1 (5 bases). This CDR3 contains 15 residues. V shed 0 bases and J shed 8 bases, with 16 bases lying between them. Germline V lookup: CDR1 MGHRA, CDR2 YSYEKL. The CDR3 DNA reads TGCGCCAGCAGCCAAGATTATGGGCCCGGGGGAGGCTACACCTTC. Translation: CASSQDYGPGGGYTF.

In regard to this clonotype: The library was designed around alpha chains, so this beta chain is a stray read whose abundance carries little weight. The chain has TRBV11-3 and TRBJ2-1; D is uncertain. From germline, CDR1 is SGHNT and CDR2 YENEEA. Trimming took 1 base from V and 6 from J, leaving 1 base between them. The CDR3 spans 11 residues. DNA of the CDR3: TGTGCCAGCAGCTTAGGCAATGAGCAGTTCTTC. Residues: CASSLGNEQFF.

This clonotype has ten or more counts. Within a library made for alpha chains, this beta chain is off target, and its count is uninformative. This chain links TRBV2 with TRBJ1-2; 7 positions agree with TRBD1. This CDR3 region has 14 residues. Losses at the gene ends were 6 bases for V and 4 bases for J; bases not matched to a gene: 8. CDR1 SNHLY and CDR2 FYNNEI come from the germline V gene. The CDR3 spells CASSAGQPGYGYTF. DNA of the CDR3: TGTGCCAGCAGCGCGGGACAGCCGGGCTATGGCTACACCTTC. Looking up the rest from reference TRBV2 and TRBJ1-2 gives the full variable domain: EPEVTQTPSHQVTQMGQEVILRCVPISNHLYFYWYRQILGQKVEFLVSFYNNEISEKSEIFDDQFSVERPDGSNFTLKIRSTKLEDSAMYFCASSAGQPGYGYTFGSGTRLTVV.

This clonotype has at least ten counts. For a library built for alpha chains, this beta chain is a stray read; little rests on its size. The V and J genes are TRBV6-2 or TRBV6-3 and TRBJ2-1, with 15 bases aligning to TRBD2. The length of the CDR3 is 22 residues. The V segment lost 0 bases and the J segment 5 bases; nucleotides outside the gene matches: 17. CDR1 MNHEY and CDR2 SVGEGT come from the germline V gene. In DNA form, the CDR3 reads TGTGCCAGCAGTTACTCGAATTTCGGGACTAGCGGGAGGCCTTCAACCGACAATGAGCAGTTCTTC. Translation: CASSYSNFGTSGRPSTDNEQFF.